The rows below give T cell receptor beta chains drawn from one sample of a study of blood T cells in healthy people across ages. MiXCR, run by TCRdb on the 5' RACE reads, gives a single entry per CDR3 protein. The sample lists 710,000 or so distinct CDR3 sequences; about 32% were seen once. Sequences were obtained from blood. The receptor set was obtained from a woman of 80 years or more in good health. Both conserved end residues are part of each CDR3. D genes are given only for firm matches. The size field is filled for only some rows; it gives once, few, many or a size class.

TRBD1 | TRBJ2-2 | TRBV3-1 | many | CASSQGQGATGELFF | TGTGCCAGCAGCCAAGGACAGGGGGCGACCGGGGAGCTGTTTTTT
TRBD2 | TRBJ2-7 | TRBV20-1 | many | CSARESGATSYEQYF | TGCAGTGCTAGAGAGAGCGGGGCAACCTCCTACGAGCAGTACTTC
. | TRBJ2-7 | TRBV18 | . | CASSPLRGTYEQYF | TGTGCCAGCTCACCACTCCGGGGCACCTACGAGCAGTACTTC
. | TRBJ2-2 | TRBV5-1 | few | CASSLSTGTPGELFF | TGCGCCAGCAGCTTGTCCACAGGGACCCCCGGGGAGCTGTTTTTT
TRBD2 | TRBJ2-3 | TRBV29-1 | many | CSVRTSSVRDTQYF | TGCAGCGTGAGGACTAGCTCGGTGAGGGATACGCAGTATTTT
TRBD1 | TRBJ1-2 | TRBV6-6 | . | CASSRGERGYTF | TGTGCCAGCAGCAGGGGGGAGAGAGGCTACACCTTC
. | TRBJ1-5 | TRBV6-2/TRBV6-3 | . | CASSYSGQAEDQPQHF | TGTGCCAGCAGTTACTCAGGGCAGGCAGAAGATCAGCCCCAGCATTTT
TRBD1 | TRBJ2-7 | TRBV7-2 | . | CASSASPGQGYEQYF | TGTGCCAGCAGCGCCTCCCCGGGACAGGGCTACGAGCAGTACTTC
. | TRBJ1-4 | TRBV6-5 | few | CASSYSTALATNEKLFF | TGTGCCAGCAGTTACTCTACAGCGCTTGCAACTAATGAAAAACTGTTTTTT
. | TRBJ1-1 | TRBV3-1 | . | CASSQGDLGTLGTEAFF | TGTGCCAGCAGCCAAGGGGATCTGGGGACATTAGGTACTGAAGCTTTCTTT
. | TRBJ2-7 | TRBV6-6 | many | CATGATDYRCYEQYF | .
. | TRBJ2-2 | TRBV29-1 | many | CSVEVATGELFF | TGCAGCGTTGAAGTAGCCACCGGGGAGCTGTTTTTT